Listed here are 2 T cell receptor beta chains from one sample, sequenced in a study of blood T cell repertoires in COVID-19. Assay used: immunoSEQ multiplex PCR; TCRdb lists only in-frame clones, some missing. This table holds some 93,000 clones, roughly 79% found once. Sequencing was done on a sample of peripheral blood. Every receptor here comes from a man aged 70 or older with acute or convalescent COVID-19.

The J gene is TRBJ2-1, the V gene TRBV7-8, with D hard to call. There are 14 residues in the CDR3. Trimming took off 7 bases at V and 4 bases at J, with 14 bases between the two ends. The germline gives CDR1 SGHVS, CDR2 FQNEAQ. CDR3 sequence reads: CASIPSPTYNEQFF. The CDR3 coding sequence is TGTGCCAGCATCCCTTCACCTACGTACAATGAGCAGTTCTTC.

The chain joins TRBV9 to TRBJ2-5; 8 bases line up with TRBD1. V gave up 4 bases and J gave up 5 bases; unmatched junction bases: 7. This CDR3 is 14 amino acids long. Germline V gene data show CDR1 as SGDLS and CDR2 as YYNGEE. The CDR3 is CASSPDREFETQYF. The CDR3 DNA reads TGTGCCAGCAGCCCGGACAGGGAGTTCGAGACCCAGTACTTC.